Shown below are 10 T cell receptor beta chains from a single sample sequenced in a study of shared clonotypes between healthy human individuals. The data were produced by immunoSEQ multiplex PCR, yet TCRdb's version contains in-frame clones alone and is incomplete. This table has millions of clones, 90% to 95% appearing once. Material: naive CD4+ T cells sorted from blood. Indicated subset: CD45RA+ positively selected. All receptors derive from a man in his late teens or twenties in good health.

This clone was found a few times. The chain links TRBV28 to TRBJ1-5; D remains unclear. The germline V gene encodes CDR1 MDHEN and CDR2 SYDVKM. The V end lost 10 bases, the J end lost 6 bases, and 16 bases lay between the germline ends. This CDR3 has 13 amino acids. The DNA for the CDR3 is TGTGCCACCCTTTGGGTGGTCGGTCAGCCCCAGCATTTT. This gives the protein CATLWVVGQPQHF.

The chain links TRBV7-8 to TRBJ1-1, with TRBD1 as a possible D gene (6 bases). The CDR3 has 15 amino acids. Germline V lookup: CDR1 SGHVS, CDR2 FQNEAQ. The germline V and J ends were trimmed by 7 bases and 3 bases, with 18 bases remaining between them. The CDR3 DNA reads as TGTGCCAGCACCCTTCGAACAGGGAGAGACACTGAAGCTTTCTTT. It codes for CASTLRTGRDTEAFF. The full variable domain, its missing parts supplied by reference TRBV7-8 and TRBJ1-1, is GAGVSQSPRYKVAKRGQDVALRCDPISGHVSLFWYQQALGQGPEFLTYFQNEAQLDKSGLPSDRFFAERPEGSVSTLKIQRTQQEDSAVYLCASTLRTGRDTEAFFGQGTRLTVV.

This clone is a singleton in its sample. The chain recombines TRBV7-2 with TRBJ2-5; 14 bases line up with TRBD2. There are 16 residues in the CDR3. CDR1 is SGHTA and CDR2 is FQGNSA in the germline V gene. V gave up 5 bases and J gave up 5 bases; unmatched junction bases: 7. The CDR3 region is CASSQTSGGAWETQYF. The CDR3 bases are TGTGCCAGCAGCCAGACTAGCGGGGGGGCCTGGGAGACCCAGTACTTC.

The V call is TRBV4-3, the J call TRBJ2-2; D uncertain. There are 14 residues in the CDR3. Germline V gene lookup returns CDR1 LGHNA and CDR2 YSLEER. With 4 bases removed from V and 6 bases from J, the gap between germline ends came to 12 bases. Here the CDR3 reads CASSPRPGPGELFF. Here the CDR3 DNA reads TGCGCCAGCAGCCCGCGTCCAGGTCCCGGGGAGCTGTTTTTT.

CDR3 amino acids: CASSQDRGLTDTQYF. The CDR3, as DNA: TGTGCCAGCAGCCAGGACAGGGGGCTAACAGATACGCAGTATTTT. The chain links TRBV5-6 to TRBJ2-3; 11 positions match TRBD1. Trimming at V came to 4 bases and at J to 3 bases, leaving 4 bases not matched to a gene. The CDR3 spans 15 residues. Germline CDR1 and CDR2: SGHDT and YYEEEE.

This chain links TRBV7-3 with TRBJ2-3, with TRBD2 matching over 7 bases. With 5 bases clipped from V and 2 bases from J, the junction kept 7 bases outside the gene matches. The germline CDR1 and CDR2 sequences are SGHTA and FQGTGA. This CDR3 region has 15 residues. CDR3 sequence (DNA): TGTGCCAGCAGCCCGAGCGGGGCGGCCACAGATACGCAGTATTTT. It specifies CASSPSGAATDTQYF.

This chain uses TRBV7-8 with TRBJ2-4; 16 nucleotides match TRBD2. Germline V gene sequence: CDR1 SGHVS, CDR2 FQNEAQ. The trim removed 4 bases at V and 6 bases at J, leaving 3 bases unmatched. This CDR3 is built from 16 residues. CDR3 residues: CASSSGLAGGRNIQYF. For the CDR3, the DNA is TGTGCCAGCAGCTCGGGACTAGCGGGGGGGCGAAACATTCAGTACTTC.

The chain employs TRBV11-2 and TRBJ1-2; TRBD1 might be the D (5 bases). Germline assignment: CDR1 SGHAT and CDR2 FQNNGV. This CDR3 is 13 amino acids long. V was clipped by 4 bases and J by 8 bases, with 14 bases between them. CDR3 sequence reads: CASSSGALGGYTF. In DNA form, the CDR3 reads TGTGCCAGCAGCTCCGGGGCGCTTGGGGGCTACACCTTC.

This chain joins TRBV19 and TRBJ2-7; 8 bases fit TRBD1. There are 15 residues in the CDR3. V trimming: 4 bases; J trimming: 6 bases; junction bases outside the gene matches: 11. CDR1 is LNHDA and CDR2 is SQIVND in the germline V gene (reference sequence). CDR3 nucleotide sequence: TGTGCCAGTAGTACAGGACAGGGAATGGGGCGCGAGCAGTACTTC. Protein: CASSTGQGMGREQYF.

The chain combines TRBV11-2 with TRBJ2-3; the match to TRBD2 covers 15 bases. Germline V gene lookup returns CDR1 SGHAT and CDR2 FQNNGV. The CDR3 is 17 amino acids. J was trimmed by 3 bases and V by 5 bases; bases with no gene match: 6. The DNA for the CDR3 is TGTGCCAGCAGCCCTCAAGGACTAGCGGGGGGGACAGATACGCAGTATTTT. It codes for CASSPQGLAGGTDTQYF.